This T cell receptor (beta chain) was profiled in a study of cytomegalovirus exposure and HLA in healthy donors. Notes on the study in general: Some TCR beta chains (around 180 of them) were listed as cytomegalovirus-associated. According to an earlier analysis, most TCR beta V segments yielded productive rearrangements about 87% or about 30% of the time.

PCR used 60 Vbeta primers and 13 Jbeta primers. Clones were sequenced by immunoSEQ multiplex PCR, and TCRdb holds only the in-frame ones, with some missing. This table holds approximately 110,000 clones, around two thirds found once. A remark on this clone: No antigen is known for it.

The V gene's germline CDR1 is MNHEY and CDR2 SVGAGI. The CDR3 runs 13 residues. The V end was cut by 2 bases, the J end by 6 bases, with 9 bases between. The sequence was collected from a woman aged 40-49 years in good health and CMV-seropositive. The chain employs TRBV6-5 and TRBJ2-3; D unresolved. The specimen sequenced was PBMCs. This CDR3 is CASSYEARDTQYF. The CDR3 DNA reads as TGTGCCAGCAGTTACGAGGCCCGCGATACGCAGTATTTT.